This TCR beta chain stems from a study of identical twins. Ten or more counts support this clonotype. Its antigen is still unknown. Template switching supplied a universal primer site; unique molecular identifiers were carried on the cDNA. TCRdb recomputed calls from the 5' RACE reads with MiXCR, one row per CDR3 protein. This sample has hundreds of thousands of distinct CDR3 sequences; around 5.7% occur once, and the top ten carry 1.5% to 2%. Broader study findings: The models systematically underestimated how much out-of-frame TCR alpha was shared in monozygotic twins. The study found weaker excess twin sharing in beta out-of-frame sequences. Twins shared out-of-frame alpha sequences with excess low generation probability.

This sequence was found in a man between 18 and 29 years old in good health. Sequences were obtained from naive T cells sorted from blood.

CDR3 protein: CASSEAGRKIGNTIYF. As DNA, the CDR3 is TGTGCCAGCAGTGAAGCCGGGCGCAAGATAGGAAACACCATATATTTT. The chain recombines TRBV6-1 with TRBJ1-3; D gene uncertain. This CDR3 comprises 16 residues. Germline V lookup: CDR1 MNHNS, CDR2 SASEGT. V was clipped by 0 bases and J by 4 bases, with 13 bases between them.